This is a list of T cell receptor beta chains from one sample in a study of blood T cells in healthy people across ages. MiXCR, applied by TCRdb to the 5' RACE reads, yields one record per CDR3 protein. Here the sample spans roughly 1.9 million distinct CDR3 sequences, roughly 43% being singletons. Sequencing was carried out using blood. The receptors stem from a human donor in good health. The CDR3 runs from the conserved cysteine through the conserved F or W. Fields, in order: J gene, V gene, clone size, D gene, CDR3 protein, CDR3 DNA. D genes are given only for firm matches. Size is stated for part of the rows, as once, few or many counts, or as a class when the clone is expanded.

>TRBJ2-7|TRBV7-9|.|.
CASSSDSNEQYF
TGTGCCAGCAGCTCTGACAGTAACGAGCAGTACTTC
>TRBJ2-3|TRBV7-8|once|TRBD2
CAGSLRREPDTQYF
TGTGCCGGCAGCTTAAGGCGGGAGCCAGATACGCAGTATTTT
>TRBJ2-7|TRBV20-1|.|.
CSASSDSYEQYF
TGCAGTGCTAGTAGCGACTCCTACGAGCAGTACTTC
>TRBJ2-5|TRBV19|.|TRBD1
CASRDRGSETQYF
TGTGCCAGCAGGGACAGGGGTTCAGAGACCCAGTACTTC
>TRBJ2-1|TRBV30|.|.
CAWSLWGTGSNERFF
.
>TRBJ2-7|TRBV5-5|few|.
CASSLEREYEQYF
TGTGCCAGCAGCTTAGAAAGAGAATACGAGCAGTACTTC
>TRBJ2-7|TRBV28|few|.
CASSSIGAGISYEQYF
TGTGCCAGCAGCTCCATTGGGGCGGGGATTTCCTACGAGCAGTACTTC
>TRBJ1-2|TRBV4-3|few|TRBD1
CASSQDGTAIYGYTF
TGCGCCAGCAGCCAAGATGGGACAGCCATCTATGGCTACACCTTC
>TRBJ2-1|TRBV7-2|.|.
CASSPYLAQIRNEQFF
TGTGCCAGCAGCCCGTACCTAGCGCAAATAAGGAATGAGCAGTTCTTC
>TRBJ1-5|TRBV28|few|.
CASSFRGDRQPQHF
TGTGCCAGCAGTTTCCGGGGCGACCGGCAGCCCCAGCATTTT
>TRBJ2-7|TRBV7-8|few|TRBD1
CASSLNHRQGAYEQYF
TGTGCCAGCAGCTTAAATCATCGACAGGGGGCTTACGAGCAGTACTTC
>TRBJ1-4|TRBV28|few|.
CASTTILAGVNEKLFF
TGTGCCAGCACTACTATATTAGCAGGGGTTAATGAAAAACTGTTTTTT
>TRBJ1-1|TRBV7-2|.|.
CASSPQKGITEAFF
TGTGCCAGCAGCCCCCAAAAGGGGATAACTGAAGCTTTCTTT
>TRBJ1-1|TRBV29-1|few|TRBD1
CSVTWTGAEAFF
TGCAGCGTCACCTGGACAGGGGCTGAAGCTTTCTTT
>TRBJ2-3|TRBV29-1|.|.
CSVDWGWGHDTQYF
TGCAGCGTTGATTGGGGATGGGGCCACGATACGCAGTATTTT
>TRBJ2-7|TRBV13|.|TRBD2
CASSGLAGGVFHEQYF
TGTGCCAGCAGCGGACTAGCGGGGGGCGTCTTCCACGAGCAGTACTTC
>TRBJ2-7|TRBV20-1|few|TRBD1
CSAVPRDRLYEQYF
TGCAGTGCCGTCCCCCGGGACAGGCTTTACGAGCAGTACTTC
>TRBJ2-7|TRBV2|.|TRBD2
CASSRGLAGARMGEQYF
TGTGCCAGCAGTAGGGGACTAGCGGGGGCAAGAATGGGCGAGCAGTACTTC
>TRBJ1-2|TRBV18|.|.
CASSNFDGYTF
TGTGCCAGCTCAAACTTCGATGGCTACACCTTC
>TRBJ1-5|TRBV15|few|.
CATSRDRLTANQPQHF
TGTGCCACCAGCAGAGATCGGTTGACAGCAAATCAGCCCCAGCATTTT
>TRBJ2-1|TRBV20-1|.|TRBD2
CSARRAGGLDEQFF
TGCAGTGCTAGGAGAGCGGGGGGGCTTGATGAGCAGTTCTTC
>TRBJ2-3|TRBV5-1|.|TRBD2
CVSTRTSGGTDTQYF
TGCGTCAGCACGCGGACTAGCGGGGGCACAGATACGCAGTATTTT
>TRBJ2-3|TRBV20-1|.|.
CSARPKGGVLDTQYF
TGCAGTGCCCGTCCCAAGGGGGGAGTCTTGGATACGCAGTATTTT
>TRBJ2-3|TRBV3-1|.|.
CASSLDGGSVNTQYF
TGTGCCAGCAGCCTCGACGGGGGTTCGGTGAATACGCAGTATTTT
>TRBJ1-1|TRBV4-3|few|.
CASSQERDRQAFF
TGCGCCAGCAGCCAAGAGCGAGACCGTCAAGCTTTCTTT
>TRBJ1-1|TRBV6-5|.|.
CASSQGRGETEAFF
TGTGCCAGCAGCCAAGGGAGGGGAGAGACTGAAGCTTTCTTT
>TRBJ2-5|TRBV5-1|.|TRBD1
CASSQEDRHQETQYF
TGCGCCAGCAGCCAGGAGGACAGGCACCAAGAGACCCAGTACTTC
>TRBJ1-5|TRBV20-1|.|TRBD1
CSARDRQGGMQPQHF
TGCAGTGCTAGAGATCGACAGGGGGGAATGCAGCCCCAGCATTTT
>TRBJ2-5|TRBV15|.|.
CATRQRPENQETQYF
TGTGCCACCCGACAGAGGCCAGAGAACCAAGAGACCCAGTACTTC
>TRBJ1-1|TRBV7-8|few|.
CASSSIDFVGTEAFF
TGTGCCAGCAGCTCCATTGATTTCGTGGGCACTGAAGCTTTCTTT
>TRBJ1-2|TRBV11-2|.|.
CASSPTRGEGYTF
TGTGCCAGCAGCCCTACCCGGGGGGAAGGCTACACCTTC
>TRBJ2-7|TRBV7-8|.|.
CASSFRGEHEQYF
TGTGCCAGCAGCTTCCGGGGCGAGCACGAGCAGTACTTC
>TRBJ1-1|TRBV29-1|few|.
CAGERGTEAFF
TGCGCGGGGGAACGCGGGACTGAAGCTTTCTTT
>TRBJ2-1|TRBV6-2/TRBV6-3|.|.
CASSYCICYNEQFF
TGTGCCAGCAGTTACTGTATATGCTACAATGAGCAGTTCTTC
>TRBJ2-7|TRBV27|.|.
CASREQGRDEQYF
TGTGCCAGCAGGGAACAGGGCAGGGACGAGCAGTACTTC
>TRBJ2-1|TRBV7-2|.|.
CASSLGPRISYNEQFF
TGTGCCAGCAGCTTAGGACCTAGAATTTCCTACAATGAGCAGTTCTTC
>TRBJ2-1|TRBV4-3|.|.
CASSPGSSGYNEQFF
TGCGCCAGCAGCCCTGGAAGCAGCGGATACAATGAGCAGTTCTTC
>TRBJ2-3|TRBV6-2/TRBV6-3|few|.
CASSTGSPQDTQYF
TGTGCCAGCTCGACGGGAAGCCCACAAGATACGCAGTATTTT
>TRBJ1-5|TRBV2|few|TRBD1
CASSAPAGTGSLNQPQHF
TGTGCCAGCAGTGCCCCGGCGGGGACAGGGTCACTCAATCAGCCCCAGCATTTT
>TRBJ1-2|TRBV2|.|.
CASSGYWTVDYGYTF
TGTGCCAGCAGTGGGTATTGGACAGTGGACTATGGCTACACCTTC